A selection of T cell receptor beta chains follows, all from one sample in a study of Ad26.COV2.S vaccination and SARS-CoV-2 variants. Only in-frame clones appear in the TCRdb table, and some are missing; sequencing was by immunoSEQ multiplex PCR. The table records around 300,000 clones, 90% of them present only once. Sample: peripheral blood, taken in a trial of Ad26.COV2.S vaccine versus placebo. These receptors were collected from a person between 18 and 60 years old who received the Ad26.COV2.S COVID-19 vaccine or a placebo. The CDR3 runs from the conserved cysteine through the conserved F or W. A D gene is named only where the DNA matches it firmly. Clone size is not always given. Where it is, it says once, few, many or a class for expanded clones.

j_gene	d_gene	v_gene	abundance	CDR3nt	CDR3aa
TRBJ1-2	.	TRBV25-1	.	TGTGCCAGCAGTGAAGGGGGGTACTATGGCTACACCTTC	CASSEGGYYGYTF
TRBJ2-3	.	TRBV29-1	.	TGCAGCGTTGGGGGTGAGGGTTTCCCTCAAGGTACGCAGTATTTT	CSVGGEGFPQGTQYF
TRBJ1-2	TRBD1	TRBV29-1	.	TGCAGCGCGCTGCTTCGACAGGGGAACTATGGCTACACCTTC	CSALLRQGNYGYTF
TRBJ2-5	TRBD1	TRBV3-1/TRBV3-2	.	TGTGCCAGCAGCCAAGGGACAGGGGTAAGGGAGACCCAGTACTTC	CASSQGTGVRETQYF
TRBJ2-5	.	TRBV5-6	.	TGTGCCAGCAGACAATCCGCCCTCAGGCCCGAGACCCAGTACTTC	CASRQSALRPETQYF
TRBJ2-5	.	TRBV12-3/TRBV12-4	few	TGTGCCAGCAGTTTCCAAGAGACCCAGTACTTC	CASSFQETQYF
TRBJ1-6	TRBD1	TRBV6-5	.	TGTGCCAGCAGTTACTCCGGACAGGTCTATCATTCACCCCTCCACTTT	CASSYSGQVYHSPLHF
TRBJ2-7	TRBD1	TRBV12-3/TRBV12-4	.	TGTGCCAGCAGTCCTAACAGGGGCTACGAGCAGTACTTC	CASSPNRGYEQYF
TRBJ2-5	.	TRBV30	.	TGTGCCTGGGGGTTCGGGGCAGGCTGGTCGGAGACCCAGTACTTC	CAWGFGAGWSETQYF
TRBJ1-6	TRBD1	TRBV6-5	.	TGTGCCAGCAGCCAGGACAGGGGTAATTCACCCCTCCACTTT	CASSQDRGNSPLHF
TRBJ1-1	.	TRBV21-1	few	TGTGCCAGCAGCAATCCCTCGACAGGGAACAACACTGAAGCTTTCTTT	CASSNPSTGNNTEAFF
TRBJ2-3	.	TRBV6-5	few	TGTGCCAGCAGGGCGGCCCAGGGGAATCAAAATACGCAGTATTTT	CASRAAQGNQNTQYF
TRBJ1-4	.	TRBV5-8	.	TGTGCCAGCAGCTTGGGACACAGTGTCTATGAAAAACTGTTTTTT	CASSLGHSVYEKLFF
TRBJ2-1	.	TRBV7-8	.	TGTGCCAGCAGCCCGATACGGACGTGGGAATACAATGAGCAGTTCTTC	CASSPIRTWEYNEQFF
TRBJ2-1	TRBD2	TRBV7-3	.	TGTGCCAGCAGCCCGACTAGCGGGAGCAATGAGCAGTTCTTC	CASSPTSGSNEQFF
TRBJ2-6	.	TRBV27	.	TGTGCCAGCAGTTTGATAGGCTCTGGGGCCAACGTCCTGACTTTC	CASSLIGSGANVLTF
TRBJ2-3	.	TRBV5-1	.	TGCGCCAGCAGCGACCGGGACGGACGCACAGATACGCAGTATTTT	CASSDRDGRTDTQYF
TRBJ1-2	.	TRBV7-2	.	TGTGCCAGCAGCTTAGCGTCAGACTATGGCTACACCTTC	CASSLASDYGYTF
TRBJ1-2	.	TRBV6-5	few	TGTGCCAGCAGCCTCGGGGGGAGCATGGCTGGCTACACCTTC	CASSLGGSMAGYTF
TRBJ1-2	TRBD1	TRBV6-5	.	TGTGCCAGCAGGGAGGAACCGCAAGGGGGCCGCTACACCTTC	CASREEPQGGRYTF
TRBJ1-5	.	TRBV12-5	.	TGTGCTAGTGGTTTGGCCGGGAGGGGCAATCAGCCCCAGCATTTT	CASGLAGRGNQPQHF
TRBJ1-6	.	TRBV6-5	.	TGTGCCAGCAGTTACGGCCAGAGGGTCCCCCTCCACTTT	CASSYGQRVPLHF
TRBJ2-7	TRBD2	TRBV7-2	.	TGTGCCAGCAGCTTAGCGCATGGCGGGGGACCCGAGCAGTACTTC	CASSLAHGGGPEQYF
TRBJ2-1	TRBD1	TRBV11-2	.	TGTGCCAGCAGCTCCATAGAAGGACAGGGTGAGCAGTTCTTC	CASSSIEGQGEQFF
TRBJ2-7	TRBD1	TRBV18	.	TGTGCCAGCTCACCACCTCTTGGGACAGGGCTCTACGAGCAGTACTTC	CASSPPLGTGLYEQYF
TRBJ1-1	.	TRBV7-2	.	TGTGCCAGCAGCCCTCCGGTACCGGGGGGCGACACTGAAGCTTTCTTT	CASSPPVPGGDTEAFF
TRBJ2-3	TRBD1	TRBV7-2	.	TGTGCCAGCAGCACCGGGACAGGGTGGGATACGCAGTATTTT	CASSTGTGWDTQYF
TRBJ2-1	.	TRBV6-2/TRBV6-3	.	TGTGCCAGCAGCCTCCCTCCCTACAATGAGCAGTTCTTC	CASSLPPYNEQFF